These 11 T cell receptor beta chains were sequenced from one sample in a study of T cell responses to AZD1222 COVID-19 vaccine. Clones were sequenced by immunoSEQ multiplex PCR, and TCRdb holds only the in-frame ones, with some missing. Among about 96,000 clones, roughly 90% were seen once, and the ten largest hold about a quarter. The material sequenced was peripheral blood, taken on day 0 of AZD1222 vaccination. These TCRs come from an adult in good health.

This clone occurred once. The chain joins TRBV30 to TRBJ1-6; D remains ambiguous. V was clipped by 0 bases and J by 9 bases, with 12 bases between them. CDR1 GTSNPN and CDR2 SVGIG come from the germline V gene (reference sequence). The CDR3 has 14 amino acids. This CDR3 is CAWSVQLGSSPLHF. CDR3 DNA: TGTGCCTGGAGTGTACAGCTGGGGAGTTCACCCCTCCACTTT.

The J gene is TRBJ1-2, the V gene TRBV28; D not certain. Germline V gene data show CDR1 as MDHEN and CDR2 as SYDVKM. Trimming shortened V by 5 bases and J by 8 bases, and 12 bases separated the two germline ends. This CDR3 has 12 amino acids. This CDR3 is CASSGPNDGYTF. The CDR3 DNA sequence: TGTGCCAGCAGTGGCCCTAATGACGGCTACACCTTC.

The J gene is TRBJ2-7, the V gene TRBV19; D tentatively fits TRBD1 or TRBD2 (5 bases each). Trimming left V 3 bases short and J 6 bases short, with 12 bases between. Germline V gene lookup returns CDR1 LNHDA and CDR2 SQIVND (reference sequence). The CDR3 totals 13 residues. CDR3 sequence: CASSIQGVGEQYF. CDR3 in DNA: TGTGCCAGTAGTATCCAGGGAGTTGGCGAGCAGTACTTC.

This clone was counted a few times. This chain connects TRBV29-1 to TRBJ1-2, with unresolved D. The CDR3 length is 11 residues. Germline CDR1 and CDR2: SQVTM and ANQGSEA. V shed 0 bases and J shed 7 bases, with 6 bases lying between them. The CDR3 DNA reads TGCAGCGTTGAAGATCGGAGTGGCTACACCTTC. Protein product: CSVEDRSGYTF.

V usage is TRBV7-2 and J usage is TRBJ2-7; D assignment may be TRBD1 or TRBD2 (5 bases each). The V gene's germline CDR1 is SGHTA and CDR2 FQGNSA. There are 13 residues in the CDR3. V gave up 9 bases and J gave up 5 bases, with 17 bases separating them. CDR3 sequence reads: CASGGRSPDEQYF. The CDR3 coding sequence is TGTGCCAGTGGGGGACGGTCCCCGGACGAGCAGTACTTC.

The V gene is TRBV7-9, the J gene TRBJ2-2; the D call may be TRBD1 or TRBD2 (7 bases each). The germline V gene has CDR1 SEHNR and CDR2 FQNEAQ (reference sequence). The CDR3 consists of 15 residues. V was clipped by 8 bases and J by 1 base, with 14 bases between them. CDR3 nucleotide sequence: TGTGCCAGCCCGAGCGGGACAGTGAACACCGGGGAGCTGTTTTTT. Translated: CASPSGTVNTGELFF.

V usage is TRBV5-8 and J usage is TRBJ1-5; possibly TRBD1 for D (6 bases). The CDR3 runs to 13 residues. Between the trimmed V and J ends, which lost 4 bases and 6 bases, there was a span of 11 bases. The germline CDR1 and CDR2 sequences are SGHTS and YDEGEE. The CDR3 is CASSRQAPQPQHF. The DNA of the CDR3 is TGTGCCAGCAGCCGACAGGCGCCTCAGCCCCAGCATTTT.

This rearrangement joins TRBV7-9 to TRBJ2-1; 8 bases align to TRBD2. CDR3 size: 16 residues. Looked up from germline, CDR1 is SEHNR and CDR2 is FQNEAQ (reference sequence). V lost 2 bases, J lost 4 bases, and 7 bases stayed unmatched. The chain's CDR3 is CASSLSGGRRYNEQFF. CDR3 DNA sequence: TGTGCCAGCAGCTTATCGGGCGGGAGGCGGTACAATGAGCAGTTCTTC. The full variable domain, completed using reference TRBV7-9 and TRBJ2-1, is DTGVSQNPRHKITKRGQNVTFRCDPISEHNRLYWYRQTLGQGPEFLTYFQNEAQLEKSRLLSDRFSAERPKGSFSTLEIQRTEQGDSAMYLCASSLSGGRRYNEQFFGPGTRLTVL.

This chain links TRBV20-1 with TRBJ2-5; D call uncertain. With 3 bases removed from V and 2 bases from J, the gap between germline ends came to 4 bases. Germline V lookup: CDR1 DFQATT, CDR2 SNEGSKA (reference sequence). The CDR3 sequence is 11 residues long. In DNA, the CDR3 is TGCAGTGCTAGTCATCAAGAGACCCAGTACTTC. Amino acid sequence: CSASHQETQYF.

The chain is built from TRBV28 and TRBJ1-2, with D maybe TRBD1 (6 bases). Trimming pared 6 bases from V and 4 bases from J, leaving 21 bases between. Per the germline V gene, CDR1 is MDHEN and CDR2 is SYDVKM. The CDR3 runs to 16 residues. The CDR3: CASRTSGGLPGYGYTF. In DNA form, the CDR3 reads TGTGCCAGCAGAACCTCGGGGGGGCTCCCGGGCTATGGCTACACCTTC.

CDR3 sequence: CASSLSLKETQYF. The CDR3 DNA reads TGTGCCAGCAGCTTATCCTTAAAAGAGACCCAGTACTTC. The chain combines TRBV11-2 with TRBJ2-5; D is uncertain. Trimming shortened V by 2 bases and J by 3 bases, and 7 bases separated the two germline ends. The CDR3 extends over 13 amino acids. Per the germline V gene, CDR1 is SGHAT and CDR2 is FQNNGV.